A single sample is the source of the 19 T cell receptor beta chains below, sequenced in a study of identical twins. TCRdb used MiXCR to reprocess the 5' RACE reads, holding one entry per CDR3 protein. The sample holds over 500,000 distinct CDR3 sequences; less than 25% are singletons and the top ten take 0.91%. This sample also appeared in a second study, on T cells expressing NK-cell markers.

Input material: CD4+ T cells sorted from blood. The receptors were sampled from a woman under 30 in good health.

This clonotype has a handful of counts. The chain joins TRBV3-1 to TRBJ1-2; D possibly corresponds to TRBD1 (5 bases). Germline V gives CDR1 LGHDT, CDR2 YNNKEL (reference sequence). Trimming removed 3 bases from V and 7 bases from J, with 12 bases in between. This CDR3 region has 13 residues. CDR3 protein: CASSQLGESGYTF. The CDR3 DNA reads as TGTGCCAGCAGCCAGCTAGGGGAGAGTGGCTACACCTTC.

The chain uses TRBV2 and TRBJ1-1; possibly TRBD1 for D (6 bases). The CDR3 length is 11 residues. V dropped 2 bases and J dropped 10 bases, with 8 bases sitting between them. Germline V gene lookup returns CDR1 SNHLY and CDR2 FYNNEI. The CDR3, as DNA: TGTGCCAGCAGTGAAAGGGACACAGCTTTCTTT. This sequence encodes CASSERDTAFF.

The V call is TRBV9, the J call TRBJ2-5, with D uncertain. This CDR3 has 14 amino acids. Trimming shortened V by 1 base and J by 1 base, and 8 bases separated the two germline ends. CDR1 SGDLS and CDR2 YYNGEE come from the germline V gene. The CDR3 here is CASSVSATQETQYF. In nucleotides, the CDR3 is TGTGCCAGCAGCGTATCGGCTACCCAAGAGACCCAGTACTTC.

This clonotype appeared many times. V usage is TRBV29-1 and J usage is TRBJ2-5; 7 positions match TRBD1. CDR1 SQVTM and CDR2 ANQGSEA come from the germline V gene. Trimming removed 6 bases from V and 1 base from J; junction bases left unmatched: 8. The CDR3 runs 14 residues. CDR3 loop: CSVLTGTAQETQYF. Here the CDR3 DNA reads TGCAGCGTACTCACCGGGACAGCCCAAGAGACCCAGTACTTC.

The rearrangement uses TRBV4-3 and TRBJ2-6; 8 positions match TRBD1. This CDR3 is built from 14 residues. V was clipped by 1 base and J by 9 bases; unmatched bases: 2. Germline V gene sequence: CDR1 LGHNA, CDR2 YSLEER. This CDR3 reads CASSQGTGINVLTF. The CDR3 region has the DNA TGCGCCAGCAGCCAAGGGACAGGGATCAACGTCCTGACTTTC.

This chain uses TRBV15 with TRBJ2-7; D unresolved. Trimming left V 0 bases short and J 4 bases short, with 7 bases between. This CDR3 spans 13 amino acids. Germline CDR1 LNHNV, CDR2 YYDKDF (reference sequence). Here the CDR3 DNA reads TGTGCCACCAGCAGAGATACCGGGTACGAGCAGTACTTC. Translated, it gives CATSRDTGYEQYF.

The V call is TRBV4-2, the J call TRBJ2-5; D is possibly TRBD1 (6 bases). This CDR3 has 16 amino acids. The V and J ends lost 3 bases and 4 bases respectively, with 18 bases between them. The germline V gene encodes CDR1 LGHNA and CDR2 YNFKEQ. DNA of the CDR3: TGTGCCAGCAGCCAGGCTATTACCGTAGGGGGAGAGACCCAGTACTTC. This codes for CASSQAITVGGETQYF.

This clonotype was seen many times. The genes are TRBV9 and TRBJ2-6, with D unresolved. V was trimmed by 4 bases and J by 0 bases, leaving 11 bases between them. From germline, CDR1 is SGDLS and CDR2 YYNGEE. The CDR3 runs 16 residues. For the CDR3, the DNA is TGTGCCAGCAGCCCTCCGAGTTTCTCTGGGGCCAACGTCCTGACTTTC. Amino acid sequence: CASSPPSFSGANVLTF. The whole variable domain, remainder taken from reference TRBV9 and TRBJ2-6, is DSGVTQTPKHLITATGQRVTLRCSPRSGDLSVYWYQQSLDQGLQFLIQYYNGEERAKGNILERFSAQQFPDLHSELNLSSLELGDSALYFCASSPPSFSGANVLTFGAGSRLTVL.

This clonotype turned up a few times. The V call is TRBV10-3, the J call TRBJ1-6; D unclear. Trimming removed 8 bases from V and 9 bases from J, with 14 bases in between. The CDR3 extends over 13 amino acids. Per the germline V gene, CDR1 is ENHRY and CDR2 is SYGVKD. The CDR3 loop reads CAIGVEESSPLHF. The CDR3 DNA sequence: TGTGCCATCGGAGTGGAGGAAAGTTCACCCCTCCACTTT.

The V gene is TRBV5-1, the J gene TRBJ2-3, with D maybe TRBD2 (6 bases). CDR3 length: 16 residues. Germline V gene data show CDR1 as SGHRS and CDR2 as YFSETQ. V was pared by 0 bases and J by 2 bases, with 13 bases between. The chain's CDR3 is CASSLAGSGTTDTQYF. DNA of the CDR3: TGCGCCAGCAGCTTGGCGGGTAGCGGAACCACAGATACGCAGTATTTT.

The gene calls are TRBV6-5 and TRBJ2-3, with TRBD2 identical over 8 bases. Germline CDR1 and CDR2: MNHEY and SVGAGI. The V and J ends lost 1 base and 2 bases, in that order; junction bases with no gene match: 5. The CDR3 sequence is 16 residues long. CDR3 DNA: TGTGCCAGCAGTTACTTTGGGCGGGGGGACACAGATACGCAGTATTTT. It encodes CASSYFGRGDTDTQYF.

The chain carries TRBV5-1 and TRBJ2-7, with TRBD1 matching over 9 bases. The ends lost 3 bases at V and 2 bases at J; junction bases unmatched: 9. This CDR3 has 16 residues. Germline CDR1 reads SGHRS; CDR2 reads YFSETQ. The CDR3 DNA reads TGCGCCAGCAGCTCCATCCCGGGACAGGGAACCTACGAGCAGTACTTC. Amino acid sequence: CASSSIPGQGTYEQYF.

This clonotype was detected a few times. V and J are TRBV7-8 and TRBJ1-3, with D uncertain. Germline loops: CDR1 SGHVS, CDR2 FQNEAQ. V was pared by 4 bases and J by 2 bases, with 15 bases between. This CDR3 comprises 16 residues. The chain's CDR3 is CASSYISGKAGNTIYF. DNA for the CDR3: TGTGCCAGCAGCTACATCTCCGGTAAAGCTGGAAACACCATATATTTT.

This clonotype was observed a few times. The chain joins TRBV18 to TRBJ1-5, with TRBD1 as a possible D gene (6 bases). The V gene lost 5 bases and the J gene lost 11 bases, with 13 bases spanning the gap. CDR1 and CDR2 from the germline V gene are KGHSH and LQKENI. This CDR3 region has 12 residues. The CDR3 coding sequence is TGTGCCAGCTCATCGCCACAGGGAGCCCAGCATTTT. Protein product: CASSSPQGAQHF.

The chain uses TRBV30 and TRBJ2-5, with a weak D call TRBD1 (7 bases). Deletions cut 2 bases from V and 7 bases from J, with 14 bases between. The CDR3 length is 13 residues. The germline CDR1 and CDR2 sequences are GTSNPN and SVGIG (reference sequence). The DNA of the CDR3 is TGTGCCTGGAGTCAGGGGGGATGGAGGACCCAGTACTTC. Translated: CAWSQGGWRTQYF. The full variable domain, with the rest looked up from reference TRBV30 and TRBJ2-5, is SQTIHQWPATLVQPVGSPLSLECTVEGTSNPNLYWYRQAAGRGLQLLFYSVGIGQISSEVPQNLSASRPQDRQFILSSKKLLLSDSGFYLCAWSQGGWRTQYFGPGTRLLVL.

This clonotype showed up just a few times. The DNA of the CDR3 is TGTGCCAGCAGTGACATGAAGAGCTCTGGGGCCAACGTCCTGACTTTC. It is translated as CASSDMKSSGANVLTF. The chain recombines TRBV25-1 with TRBJ2-6, with D unclear. The CDR3 is 16 amino acids. Trimming removed 3 bases at V and 0 bases at J, with 9 bases between. Germline V gives CDR1 MGHDK, CDR2 SYGVNS.

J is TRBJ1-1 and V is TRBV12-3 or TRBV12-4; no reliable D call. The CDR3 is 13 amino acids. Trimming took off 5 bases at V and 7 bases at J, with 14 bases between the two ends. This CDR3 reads CASSLEAGYEAFF. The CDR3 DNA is TGTGCCAGCAGTCTAGAGGCGGGGTATGAAGCTTTCTTT.

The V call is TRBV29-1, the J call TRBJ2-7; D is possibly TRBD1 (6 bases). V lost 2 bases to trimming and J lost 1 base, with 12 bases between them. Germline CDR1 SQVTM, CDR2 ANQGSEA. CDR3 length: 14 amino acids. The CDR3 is CSVETGGKSYEQYF. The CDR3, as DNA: TGCAGCGTTGAAACTGGGGGCAAGTCCTACGAGCAGTACTTC.

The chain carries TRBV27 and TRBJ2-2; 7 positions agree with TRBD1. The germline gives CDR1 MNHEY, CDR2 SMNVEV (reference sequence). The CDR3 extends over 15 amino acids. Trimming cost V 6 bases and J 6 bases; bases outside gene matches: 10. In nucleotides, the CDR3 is TGTGCCAGCAGCCCGACAGGGAGACAGGCCGGGGAGCTGTTTTTT. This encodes CASSPTGRQAGELFF.